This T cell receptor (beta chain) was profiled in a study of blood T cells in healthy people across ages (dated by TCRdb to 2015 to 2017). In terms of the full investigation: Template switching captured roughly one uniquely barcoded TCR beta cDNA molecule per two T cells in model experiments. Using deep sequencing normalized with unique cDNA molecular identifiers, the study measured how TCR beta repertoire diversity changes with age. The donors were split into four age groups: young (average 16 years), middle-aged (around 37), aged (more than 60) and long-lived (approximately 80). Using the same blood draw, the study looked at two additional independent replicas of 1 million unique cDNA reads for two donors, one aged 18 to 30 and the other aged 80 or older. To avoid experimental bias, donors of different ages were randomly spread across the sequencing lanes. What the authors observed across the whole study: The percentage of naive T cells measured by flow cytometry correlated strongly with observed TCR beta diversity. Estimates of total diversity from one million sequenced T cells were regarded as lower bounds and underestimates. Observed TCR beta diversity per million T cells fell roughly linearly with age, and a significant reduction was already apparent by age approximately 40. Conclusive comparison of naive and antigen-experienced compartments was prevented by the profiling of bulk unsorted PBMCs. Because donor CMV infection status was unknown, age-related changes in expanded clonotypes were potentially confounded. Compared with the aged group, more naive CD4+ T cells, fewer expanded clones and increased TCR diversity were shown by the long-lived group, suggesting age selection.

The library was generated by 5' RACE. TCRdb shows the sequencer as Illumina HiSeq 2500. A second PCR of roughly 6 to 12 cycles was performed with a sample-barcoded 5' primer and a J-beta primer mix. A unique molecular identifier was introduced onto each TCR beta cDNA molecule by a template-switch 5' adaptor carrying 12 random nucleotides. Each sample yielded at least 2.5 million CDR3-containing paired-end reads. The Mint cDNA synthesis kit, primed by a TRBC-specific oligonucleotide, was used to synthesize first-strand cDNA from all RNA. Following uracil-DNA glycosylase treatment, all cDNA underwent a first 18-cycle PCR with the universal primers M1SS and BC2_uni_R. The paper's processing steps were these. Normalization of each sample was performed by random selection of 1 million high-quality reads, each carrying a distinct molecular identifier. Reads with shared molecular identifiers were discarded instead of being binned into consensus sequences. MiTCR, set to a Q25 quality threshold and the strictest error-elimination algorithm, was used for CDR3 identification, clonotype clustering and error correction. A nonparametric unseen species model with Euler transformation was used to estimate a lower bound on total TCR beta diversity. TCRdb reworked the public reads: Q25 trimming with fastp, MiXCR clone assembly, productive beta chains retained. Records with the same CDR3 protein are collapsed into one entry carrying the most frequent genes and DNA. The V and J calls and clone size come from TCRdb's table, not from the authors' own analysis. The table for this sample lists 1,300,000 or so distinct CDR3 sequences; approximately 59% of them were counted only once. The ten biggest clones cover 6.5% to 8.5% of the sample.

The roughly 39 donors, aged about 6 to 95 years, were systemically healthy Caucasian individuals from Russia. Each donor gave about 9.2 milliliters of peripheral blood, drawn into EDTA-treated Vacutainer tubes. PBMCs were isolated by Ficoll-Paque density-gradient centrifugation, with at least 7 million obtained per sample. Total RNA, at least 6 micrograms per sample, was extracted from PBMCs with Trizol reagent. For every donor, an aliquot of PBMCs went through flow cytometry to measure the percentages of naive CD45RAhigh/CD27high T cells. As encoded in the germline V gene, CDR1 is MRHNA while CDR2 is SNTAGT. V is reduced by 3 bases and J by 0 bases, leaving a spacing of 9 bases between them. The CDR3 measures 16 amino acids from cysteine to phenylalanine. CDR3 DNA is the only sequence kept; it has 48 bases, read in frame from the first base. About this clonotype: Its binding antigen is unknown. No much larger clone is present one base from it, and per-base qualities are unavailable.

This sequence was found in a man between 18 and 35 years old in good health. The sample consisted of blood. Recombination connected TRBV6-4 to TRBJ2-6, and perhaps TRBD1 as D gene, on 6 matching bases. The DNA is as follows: TGTGCCAGCAGTGAGGACAGAATCTCTGGGGCCAACGTCCTGACTTTC. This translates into CASSEDRISGANVLTF.